This entry concerns a single T cell receptor (beta chain). What it binds is not known. TCRdb's copy holds only in-frame clones and misses some; the assay was immunoSEQ multiplex PCR. Of 100,000 to 150,000 clones listed, around 91% are singletons. The sample originates from a study of T cell responses to AZD1222 COVID-19 vaccine. General study results and limits: CD4 TCRs covered the whole spike, strongest at regions 160-218 and 743-854. Donors in the cohort were predominantly white British and more often female, and clonal diversity was possibly underestimated.

Germline V gene lookup returns CDR1 SGHKS and CDR2 YYEKEE (reference sequence). The CDR3 loop spans 16 amino acids. V was pared by 0 bases and J by 7 bases, with 10 bases of the junction left unmatched. The chain links TRBV5-5 to TRBJ1-2, with 9 bases that match TRBD1. The sequencing here drew on peripheral blood, taken on day 0 of MenACWY control vaccination. The receptor was derived from an adult in good health. CDR3 amino acids: CASSLGTGTGLFGYTF. The CDR3 DNA reads TGTGCCAGCAGCTTGGGCACCGGGACAGGGTTGTTTGGCTACACCTTC.